This is a list of T cell receptor beta chains from one sample in a study of beta chain features in type 1 diabetes. Using immunoSEQ multiplex PCR, the repertoire was profiled, and TCRdb retains in-frame clones only, with some absent. The table has 550,000 to 850,000 clones, around an eighth seen once. The sequencing sample was made of naive CD4+ T cells from blood. The receptors shown here come from a young man with type 1 diabetes. CDR3s include the opening cysteine and the closing phenylalanine or tryptophan. D genes are given only for firm matches. The listing skips clone size in some rows; elsewhere it reads once, few, many or a size class.

TRBV10-3	TRBJ2-5	few	-	CAIREDRAGETQYF	TGTGCCATCAGGGAGGATCGGGCCGGAGAGACCCAGTACTTC
TRBV7-2	TRBJ1-1	few	-	CASSSRVFTEAFF	TGTGCCAGCAGCTCGAGGGTGTTCACTGAAGCTTTCTTT
TRBV4-1	TRBJ1-5	-	TRBD1	CASSQEGAGGQPQHF	TGCGCCAGCAGCCAAGAGGGGGCAGGGGGACAGCCCCAGCATTTT
TRBV5-1	TRBJ1-1	few	-	CASSLVDRLNAEAFF	TGCGCCAGCAGCTTGGTGGACAGACTGAATGCTGAAGCTTTCTTT
TRBV5-1	TRBJ2-1	few	-	CASSLGLLDTNEQFF	TGCGCCAGCAGCTTGGGACTGTTGGACACGAATGAGCAGTTCTTC
TRBV9	TRBJ2-3	few	TRBD1	CASSVLTGGADTQYF	TGTGCCAGCAGCGTTCTGACAGGGGGTGCAGATACGCAGTATTTT
TRBV30	TRBJ1-5	many	-	CAWSVHRNQPQHF	TGTGCCTGGAGTGTACATCGAAATCAGCCCCAGCATTTT
TRBV5-1	TRBJ2-5	few	-	CASNSYLQETQYF	TGCGCCAGCAACAGTTATTTACAAGAGACCCAGTACTTC
TRBV9	TRBJ2-3	-	-	CASSVAVDTQYF	TGTGCCAGCAGCGTAGCGGTAGATACGCAGTATTTT
TRBV5-5	TRBJ1-6	few	-	CASSLEAEYNSPLHF	TGTGCCAGCAGCTTGGAGGCAGAATATAATTCACCCCTCCACTTT
TRBV5-1	TRBJ2-3	-	TRBD2	CASSLTSGATDTQYF	TGCGCCAGCAGCCTGACTAGCGGGGCTACAGATACGCAGTATTTT
TRBV15	TRBJ1-2	-	-	CATSRDRTSYGYTF	TGTGCCACCAGCAGAGATCGGACCAGCTATGGCTACACCTTC
TRBV23-1	TRBJ1-6	few	-	CASRPRGWSYNSPLHF	TGCGCCAGCAGACCTCGAGGGTGGTCCTATAATTCACCCCTCCACTTT
TRBV6-6	TRBJ1-6	few	TRBD1	CASSSGTDNSPLHF	TGTGCCAGCAGTTCCGGGACAGACAATTCACCCCTCCACTTT
TRBV9	TRBJ2-1	-	-	CASSTWGDSNEQFF	TGTGCCAGCAGTACCTGGGGAGATTCGAATGAGCAGTTCTTC
TRBV9	TRBJ1-5	-	-	CASSVRSNQPQHF	TGTGCCAGCAGCGTTAGGAGCAATCAGCCCCAGCATTTT